Presented here are 15 T cell receptor beta chains from one specimen sequenced in a study of TIL therapy for anti-PD-1-resistant metastatic lung cancer. The immunoSEQ assay was v3. Assay: immunoSEQ multiplex PCR; the TCRdb copy retains only in-frame clones and omits some. The sample contains around 45,000 clones, approximately 70% of which appear only once. Time point reported: pre-treatment sample, taken before nivolumab and TIL therapy. The tumor samples were excised metastases, mostly pleural nodules or supraclavicular lymph nodes. The specimen comprised tumor tissue, sampled at baseline. Receptor source: a person between 25 and 80 years old with non-small cell lung cancer.

This clone came up once. J is TRBJ1-2 and V is TRBV29-1; D may be TRBD1 (6 bases). V gave up 1 base and J gave up 4 bases, with 13 bases separating them. The CDR3 is made up of 14 amino acids. Germline CDR1 and CDR2: SQVTM and ANQGSEA. The CDR3 DNA is TGCAGCGTTGAAGTAGGACAGAGGGCCTATGGCTACACCTTC. Translation: CSVEVGQRAYGYTF.

This clone was recorded a few times. V gene TRBV7-9 combines with J gene TRBJ2-7, with 7 bases fitting TRBD1. Germline CDR1 is SEHNR and CDR2 is FQNEAQ (reference sequence). This CDR3 is built from 13 residues. Trimming cost V 5 bases and J 7 bases; bases outside gene matches: 8. The CDR3 sequence is CASSIGQAREQYF. The CDR3 DNA reads as TGTGCCAGCAGCATCGGACAGGCAAGGGAGCAGTACTTC.

The CDR3 DNA reads as TGTGCCAGCAGTTCCCAGGGAGGCTTTGGAAACACCATATATTTT. Translation gives CASSSQGGFGNTIYF. The V and J genes are TRBV7-8 and TRBJ1-3, with D tentatively TRBD1 (5 bases). Germline V gives CDR1 SGHVS, CDR2 FQNEAQ. Trimming removed 6 bases from V and 3 bases from J, with 15 bases in between. CDR3 size: 15 residues. Looking up the rest from reference TRBV7-8 and TRBJ1-3 gives the full variable domain: GAGVSQSPRYKVAKRGQDVALRCDPISGHVSLFWYQQALGQGPEFLTYFQNEAQLDKSGLPSDRFFAERPEGSVSTLKIQRTQQEDSAVYLCASSSQGGFGNTIYFGEGSWLTVV.

The sample holds one count of this clone. This chain joins TRBV4-1 and TRBJ2-7, with 9 bases identical to TRBD2. Germline V lookup: CDR1 MGHRA, CDR2 YSYEKL. The CDR3 has 15 amino acids. The ends lost 3 bases at V and 6 bases at J; junction bases unmatched: 9. DNA of the CDR3: TGCGCCAGCAGCCAGATCACCGCGGGGGGGCTCGAGCAGTACTTC. It encodes CASSQITAGGLEQYF.

This chain joins TRBV6-1 and TRBJ1-2, with 7 bases fitting TRBD1. The trim removed 6 bases at V and 4 bases at J, leaving 5 bases unmatched. CDR3 length equals 13 residues. Germline V gives CDR1 MNHNS, CDR2 SASEGT. The CDR3 DNA sequence: TGTGCCAGCAGGGCACAGGGGACCTATGGCTACACCTTC. Translated, it gives CASRAQGTYGYTF.

The chain links TRBV7-8 to TRBJ2-3, with D unclear. Trimming pared 0 bases from V and 0 bases from J, leaving 4 bases between. This CDR3 spans 14 amino acids. The germline V gene encodes CDR1 SGHVS and CDR2 FQNEAQ. In DNA, the CDR3 is TGTGCCAGCAGCTTAGCGGCTAGCACAGATACGCAGTATTTT. Translating gives CASSLAASTDTQYF.

This chain joins TRBV19 and TRBJ2-3, with TRBD1 identical over 7 bases. V shed 9 bases and J 2 bases; nucleotides not matched to a gene: 5. The CDR3 contains 13 residues. CDR1 and CDR2 from the germline V gene are LNHDA and SQIVND (reference sequence). Written as DNA, the CDR3 is TGTGCCAGCCGCACAGGGGCCACAGATACGCAGTATTTT. It specifies CASRTGATDTQYF.

The chain employs TRBV6-5 and TRBJ2-2; no definite D call. V lost 0 bases, J lost 4 bases, and 3 bases lay in between. The CDR3 loop spans 13 amino acids. Germline CDR1 and CDR2: MNHEY and SVGAGI. The CDR3 loop reads CASSYSVTGELFF. The CDR3 DNA reads TGTGCCAGCAGTTACTCTGTCACCGGGGAGCTGTTTTTT.

The V call is TRBV7-3, the J call TRBJ1-2, with 10 bases fitting TRBD1. With V trimmed by 5 bases and J by 2 bases, 8 bases remained unmatched. CDR1 and CDR2 from the germline V gene are SGHTA and FQGTGA. There are 16 residues in the CDR3. CDR3 residues: CASSPGQGRINYGYTF. Here the CDR3 DNA reads TGTGCCAGCAGCCCGGGACAGGGGAGGATAAACTATGGCTACACCTTC.

This clone was recorded only once. The chain combines TRBV4-3 with TRBJ2-1; no clear D gene. The CDR3 length is 13 residues. V dropped 1 base and J dropped 9 bases, with 10 bases sitting between them. Germline V gene lookup returns CDR1 LGHNA and CDR2 YSLEER. The CDR3 protein is CASSQALFGEQFF. The CDR3 coding sequence is TGCGCCAGCAGCCAAGCCCTGTTCGGTGAGCAGTTCTTC.

This clone occurred a few times. The chain couples TRBV25-1 to TRBJ1-3, with D possibly being TRBD1 (6 bases). Germline V gene lookup returns CDR1 MGHDK and CDR2 SYGVNS. V was trimmed by 3 bases and J by 8 bases, leaving 14 bases between them. The CDR3 is made up of 14 amino acids. The CDR3 DNA reads as TGTGCCAGCAGTGATACAGGGAGGGCGGACACCATATATTTT. It yields the protein CASSDTGRADTIYF.

A single count supports this clone. The CDR3 spells CASSFRRHEQYF. CDR3 sequence (DNA): TGTGCCAGCAGTTTCCGTCGGCACGAGCAGTACTTC. V gene TRBV28 combines with J gene TRBJ2-7; D unclear. V was pared by 3 bases and J by 5 bases, with 8 bases between. Germline V CDR1 and CDR2: MDHEN, SYDVKM. The CDR3 is 12 residues long.

In nucleotides, the CDR3 is TGTGCCAGCAGCTTAGGGCGGGGCGCTACCGGGGAGCTGTTTTTT. Encoded protein: CASSLGRGATGELFF. This chain uses TRBV7-3 with TRBJ2-2; the D gene is possibly TRBD2 (6 bases). Trimming cost V 2 bases and J 5 bases, with 12 bases left between them. This CDR3 spans 15 amino acids. The germline V gene has CDR1 SGHTA and CDR2 FQGTGA.

This clone is a singleton in its sample. The rearrangement links TRBV7-2 to TRBJ2-4; tentative D call: TRBD2 (6 bases). This CDR3 spans 17 amino acids. Germline CDR1 and CDR2: SGHTA and FQGNSA. V was clipped by 6 bases and J by 3 bases, with 21 bases between them. The DNA for the CDR3 is TGTGCCAGCAGTTTCACACCCTCGCCTAGCGACAAAAACATTCAGTACTTC. Translated, it gives CASSFTPSPSDKNIQYF.

A single count supports this clone. The chain employs TRBV7-2 and TRBJ2-7, with 14 bases fitting TRBD2. The germline V gene has CDR1 SGHTA and CDR2 FQGNSA. With V trimmed by 4 bases and J by 6 bases, 2 bases remained unmatched. This CDR3 has 14 amino acids. The DNA of the CDR3 is TGTGCCAGCAGCTCGGGACTAGCGGGGGCCGAGCAGTACTTC. Protein sequence: CASSSGLAGAEQYF. Combining the CDR3 with reference TRBV7-2 and TRBJ2-7 gives the whole variable domain GAGVSQSPSNKVTEKGKDVELRCDPISGHTALYWYRQSLGQGLEFLIYFQGNSAPDKSGLPSDRFSAERTGGSVSTLTIQRTQQEDSAVYLCASSSGLAGAEQYFGPGTRLTVT.